The 11 T cell receptor beta chains given below trace back to one sample, sequenced in a study of response to subunit inactivated influenza vaccine. TCRdb re-called the RT-PCR reads through MiXCR, storing one row per CDR3 protein. The table has hundreds of thousands of distinct CDR3 sequences, about 14% seen once. The sample here was PBMCs from blood, taken roughly 15 days before vaccination. These receptors were obtained from a middle-aged man who received an inactivated influenza vaccine.

The genes are TRBV12-3 or TRBV12-4 and TRBJ2-5; TRBD2 matches at 11 bases. Germline trimming cut 4 bases from V and 4 bases from J; bases unmatched to any gene: 11. This CDR3 has 17 amino acids. CDR3 nucleotides: TGTGCCAGCAGTTCCAGACTAGCGGGATTATCACGAGAGACCCAGTACTTC. It codes for CASSSRLAGLSRETQYF.

This clonotype showed up many times. The chain uses TRBV12-3 or TRBV12-4 and TRBJ2-7; D gene unclear. Trimming took 1 base from V and 4 from J, leaving 8 bases between them. The CDR3 spans 13 residues. The CDR3 coding sequence is TGTGCCAGCAGTTTAGGCAGACGATACGAGCAGTACTTC. It specifies CASSLGRRYEQYF.

For the CDR3, the DNA is TGCGCCAGCAGCCAATTGCGGACTAGCGGGAGTCTCTACGAGCAGTACTTC. It translates to CASSQLRTSGSLYEQYF. The chain employs TRBV4-1 and TRBJ2-7, with 13 bases fitting TRBD2. Germline V gives CDR1 MGHRA, CDR2 YSYEKL. With V trimmed by 2 bases and J by 3 bases, 7 bases remained unmatched. The CDR3 runs to 17 residues.

Many counts were recorded for this clonotype. V is TRBV14 and J is TRBJ2-2, with no clear D. Trimming pared 0 bases from V and 4 bases from J, leaving 9 bases between. CDR1 is SGHDN, CDR2 FVKESK, per germline. The CDR3 contains 15 residues. This CDR3 reads CASSQDMGSTGELFF. Written as DNA, the CDR3 is TGTGCCAGCAGCCAAGATATGGGATCCACCGGGGAGCTGTTTTTT.

V gene TRBV14 combines with J gene TRBJ2-1, with TRBD2 matching 9 bases. V was pared by 4 bases and J by 2 bases, with 6 bases of the junction left unmatched. This CDR3 spans 16 amino acids. Looked up from germline, CDR1 is SGHDN and CDR2 is FVKESK. The CDR3 loop reads CASSRMTSGTYNEQFF. The CDR3, as DNA: TGTGCCAGCAGCCGGATGACTAGCGGAACCTACAATGAGCAGTTCTTC.

V is TRBV20-1 and J is TRBJ1-2, with 11 bases fitting TRBD1. Germline CDR1 DFQATT, CDR2 SNEGSKA (reference sequence). CDR3 length: 15 residues. The J segment lost 7 bases and the V segment lost 5 bases, leaving 12 bases of the junction unmatched. The CDR3 DNA reads as TGCAGTGCTGCTAGACTGGACAGGGGGCGGAGTGGCTACACCTTC. Its protein product is CSAARLDRGRSGYTF.

In its sample, this clonotype was seen a few times. The V call is TRBV2, the J call TRBJ1-5; D gene unclear. Trimming stripped 8 bases from V and 5 bases from J, with 13 bases between. The CDR3 is 13 residues long. From germline, CDR1 is SNHLY and CDR2 FYNNEI. CDR3 in amino acids: CASCPPGHQPQHF. The CDR3 coding sequence is TGTGCCAGCTGCCCTCCCGGCCATCAGCCCCAGCATTTT.

This clonotype was counted at least ten times. V gene TRBV6-1 combines with J gene TRBJ2-5; D may be TRBD1 (5 bases). CDR3 length: 13 amino acids. With 6 bases removed from V and 7 bases from J, the gap between germline ends came to 15 bases. Germline assignment: CDR1 MNHNS and CDR2 SASEGT. In DNA form, the CDR3 reads TGTGCCAGCAGGACCACAGGCCTGGGGACCCAGTACTTC. This gives the protein CASRTTGLGTQYF.

This clonotype was observed a few times. The V and J genes are TRBV20-1 and TRBJ2-5; TRBD2 is a possible D gene (7 bases). CDR1 and CDR2 from the germline V gene are DFQATT and SNEGSKA (reference sequence). The CDR3 has 14 residues. V lost 7 bases, J lost 5 bases, and 20 bases lay in between. The DNA of the CDR3 is TGCAGTGAGGGGAGGGGGACCACTAGTGAGACCCAGTACTTC. Residues: CSEGRGTTSETQYF.

The table lists this clonotype with a few counts. The chain couples TRBV18 to TRBJ2-7; 9 bases are a match to TRBD1. J gave up 6 bases and V 6 bases, and 6 bases lay outside the gene matches. Germline V gene sequence: CDR1 KGHSH, CDR2 LQKENI. This CDR3 contains 13 residues. The CDR3 DNA reads as TGTGCCAGCTCGGCCGGGACAGGGTTCGAGCAGTACTTC. This sequence encodes CASSAGTGFEQYF.

J is TRBJ2-1 and V is TRBV29-1; D is perhaps TRBD2 (5 bases). The CDR3 totals 16 residues. V lost 4 bases, J lost 0 bases, and 16 bases lay in between. Germline V gene lookup returns CDR1 SQVTM and CDR2 ANQGSEA. CDR3 residues: CSVGGQALSSYNEQFF. CDR3 nucleotide sequence: TGCAGCGTTGGCGGGCAGGCTCTGAGCTCCTACAATGAGCAGTTCTTC.